This T cell receptor (beta chain) appears in the sequencing data of a study of identical twins. Study conclusions and caveats: Fewer insertions characterized abundant cord blood beta clonotypes, whereas memory repertoires showed none.

This clonotype was seen just once. Its target is not known. TCRdb used MiXCR to reprocess the 5' RACE reads, holding one entry per CDR3 protein. The table shows around 650,000 distinct CDR3 sequences, with less than 9% occurring only once. Germline assignment: CDR1 SQVTM and CDR2 ANQGSEA. CDR3 length: 13 amino acids. After removal of 4 bases from V and 5 bases from J, the junction contained 6 bases not matched to a gene. This sample was shared with a second study, whose subject was yellow fever vaccine responses in identical twins.

The clonotype was recovered from a woman aged 18-35 years in good health. The chain links TRBV29-1 to TRBJ1-1, with 8 bases fitting TRBD1. The sample comprised PBMCs. The CDR3 loop reads CSVVQGAETEAFF. DNA for the CDR3: TGCAGCGTTGTCCAGGGGGCCGAGACTGAAGCTTTCTTT.